This T cell receptor (beta chain) came from a study of PD-L1 blockade in urothelial cancer. Overall study: Atezolizumab 1,200 mg was given intravenously every 3 weeks, starting 2014. The median T cell count in blood samples was over 140,000. At 6 weeks and at 3 weeks (second dose) after treatment start, blood was analyzed.

Profiled with immunoSEQ multiplex PCR; TCRdb holds only in-frame clones, not every one. The data show over 100,000 clones, with approximately 90% seen just once and approximately 3.8% held by the top ten. CDR3 length: 15 residues. Trimming removed 3 bases from V and 2 bases from J, with 12 bases in between. Germline V CDR1 and CDR2: SGHNT, YENEEA. This clone was seen once. Time point noted: peripheral blood 6 weeks after treatment start. This specimen consisted of PBMCs, obtained around atezolizumab (anti-PD-L1) treatment. The source is a man aged 55 to 70 with urothelial cancer. V usage is TRBV11-3 and J usage is TRBJ2-3; D perhaps matches TRBD1 (7 bases). Written as DNA, the CDR3 is TGTGCCAGCAGCTTGGGGGGACAGACCACAGATACGCAGTATTTT. Translated, it gives CASSLGGQTTDTQYF.